A single sample is the source of the 28 T cell receptor beta chains below, sequenced in a study of tumor-infiltrating lymphocytes in primary liver carcinoma. Researchers generated TCR beta cDNA from 500 to 600 ng of total RNA, relying on a constant-region primer. Investigators got TCR beta libraries out of three nested multiplex PCR rounds, done with slightly modified ARM-PCR. The two initial PCR rounds, roughly 9 cycles each, used TRBV1-TRBV30 forward and C-beta reverse primers. One entry per CDR3 protein results from TCRdb running MiXCR on the multiplex PCR reads. The table shows 180,000 or so distinct CDR3 sequences, with less than 65% occurring only once. Blood RNA originated from unsorted whole blood, with germline DNA additionally extracted. The sequenced sample was peripheral blood. Receptors originate from a man aged 40-49 years with primary liver carcinoma and hepatitis B virus infection.

The chain uses TRBV7-9 and TRBJ2-4; D ambiguous. Looked up from germline, CDR1 is SEHNR and CDR2 is FQNEAQ (reference sequence). The CDR3 spans 14 residues. V was trimmed by 8 bases and J by 4 bases, leaving 15 bases between them. Here the CDR3 reads CASHPWWTKNIQYF. The CDR3 region has the DNA TGTGCCAGCCACCCGTGGTGGACGAAAAACATTCAGTACTTC. Supplemented by reference TRBV7-9 and TRBJ2-4, the full variable domain reads DTGVSQNPRHKITKRGQNVTFRCDPISEHNRLYWYRQTLGQGPEFLTYFQNEAQLEKSRLLSDRFSAERPKGSFSTLEIQRTEQGDSAMYLCASHPWWTKNIQYFGAGTRLSVL.

The table lists this clonotype with many counts. V gene TRBV29-1 combines with J gene TRBJ2-2; D not certain. The CDR3 is 13 amino acids. Germline lookup yields CDR1 SQVTM and CDR2 ANQGSEA. V gave up 5 bases and J gave up 7 bases, with 14 bases separating them. The CDR3 loop reads CSVKTGQDGELFF. CDR3 coding DNA: TGCAGCGTTAAGACGGGTCAGGACGGGGAGCTGTTTTTT.

As regards this clonotype: With a much larger clone just one base away, this may be a read error. The rearrangement uses TRBV6-5 and TRBJ2-1; the D is unclear. Germline V gene lookup returns CDR1 MNHEY and CDR2 SVGAGI. The CDR3 sequence is 15 residues long. CDR3 residues: CDSSYSASSYNEQFF. In DNA, the CDR3 is TGTGACAGCAGTTACAGCGCAAGCTCCTACAATGAGCAGTTCTTC.

There are many counts of this clonotype. The chain joins TRBV12-3 or TRBV12-4 to TRBJ2-1; D could derive from TRBD1 or TRBD2 (5 bases each). The CDR3 loop spans 14 amino acids. V was shortened by 9 bases and J by 6 bases, with 18 bases between the two germline ends. CDR3 nucleotides: TGTGCCAGTACTACAGGTCAGAGGGGCAATGAGCAGTTCTTC. Translation: CASTTGQRGNEQFF.

The CDR3 DNA follows: TGTGCCAGCAGCCCCCAAGACGGCTACGAGCAGTACTTC. Translated, it gives CASSPQDGYEQYF. This chain connects TRBV7-8 to TRBJ2-7, with D uncertain. Trimming took 5 bases from V and 3 from J, leaving 11 bases between them. The CDR3 length is 13 residues. CDR1 is SGHVS, CDR2 FQNEAQ, per germline. The full variable domain, rest sourced from reference TRBV7-8 and TRBJ2-7, is GAGVSQSPRYKVAKRGQDVALRCDPISGHVSLFWYQQALGQGPEFLTYFQNEAQLDKSGLPSDRFFAERPEGSVSTLKIQRTQQEDSAVYLCASSPQDGYEQYFGPGTRLTVT.

As for this clonotype: The conserved closing phenylalanine or tryptophan is absent in this CDR3, likely reflecting a read error. J is TRBJ1-5 and V is TRBV10-2; 10 positions match TRBD1. This CDR3 region has 14 residues. Germline-derived CDR1 and CDR2 are WSHSY and SAAADI. V lost 3 bases, J lost 7 bases, and 3 bases stayed unmatched. The CDR3 sequence is CASSDGTGAQPQHS. For the CDR3, the DNA is TGCGCCAGCAGTGACGGGACAGGGGCACAGCCCCAGCATTCT.

The V call is TRBV5-6, the J call TRBJ2-7; D uncertain. V dropped 1 base and J dropped 7 bases, with 9 bases sitting between them. CDR1 and CDR2 (germline): SGHDT, YYEEEE. The CDR3 runs to 12 residues. The CDR3 DNA follows: TGTGCCAGCAGCTTGTATGTGGATGAGCAGTACTTC. Amino acid sequence: CASSLYVDEQYF.

About this clonotype itself: A clone one base away is much larger, so this may be a read error. Because the CDR3 is missing its conserved closing phenylalanine or tryptophan, this is likely a read error. This chain links TRBV29-1 with TRBJ2-1; weak D call: TRBD1 (5 bases). The J call is uncertain, as TRBJ2-5 better fits the DNA end. This CDR3 spans 13 amino acids. Germline loops: CDR1 SQVTM, CDR2 ANQGSEA. CDR3: CSVAFLPGETQYV. In DNA form, the CDR3 reads TGCAGCGTTGCTTTCCTTCCAGGGGAGACCCAGTACGTC.

This clonotype was detected ten times or more. The chain joins TRBV11-1 to TRBJ2-7; D may be TRBD2 (6 bases). Germline values: CDR1 SGHAT, CDR2 FQDESV (reference sequence). CDR3 length equals 14 residues. V was shortened by 4 bases and J by 4 bases, with 14 bases between the two germline ends. CDR3 loop: CASSSEGSGYEQYF. CDR3 DNA sequence: TGTGCCAGCAGCTCGGAAGGTAGCGGTTACGAGCAGTACTTC.

This clonotype was found many times. V is TRBV29-1 and J is TRBJ2-3; 8 bases map to TRBD2. The germline V gene encodes CDR1 SQVTM and CDR2 ANQGSEA. V lost 7 bases, J lost 4 bases, and 4 bases stayed unmatched. This CDR3 comprises 12 residues. In DNA form, the CDR3 reads TGCAGCGCCAGCGGGGGTTCAGATACGCAGTATTTT. It yields the protein CSASGGSDTQYF.

Remarks on this clonotype: At one boundary the junction diverges from the germline segment, which might be a read error. V gene TRBV29-1 combines with J gene TRBJ2-5; perhaps TRBD1 as D (5 bases). The CDR3 is 13 residues long. CDR1 is SQVTM, CDR2 ANQGSEA, per germline. The CDR3 sequence: CNVSGIAQETQYF. The CDR3 DNA follows: TGCAACGTTTCAGGGATCGCGCAAGAGACCCAGTACTTC.

Note on this clonotype: Since the CDR3 does not end with the conserved phenylalanine or tryptophan, this likely comes from a read error. The chain joins TRBV4-2 to TRBJ1-5; D gene ambiguous. This CDR3 contains 14 residues. Germline values: CDR1 LGHNA, CDR2 YNFKEQ. CDR3 DNA: TGTGCTAGCAGCCAAATAGAGACGCGGCAGCCCCAGCATCTT. This sequence encodes CASSQIETRQPQHL.

The chain links TRBV29-1 to TRBJ2-1; D possibly corresponds to TRBD2 (6 bases). The V gene lost 3 bases and the J gene lost 5 bases, with 14 bases spanning the gap. This CDR3 has 14 residues. Germline V gives CDR1 SQVTM, CDR2 ANQGSEA. CDR3 region: CSVDPISGDNEQFF. The CDR3 nucleotides are TGCAGCGTTGACCCGATTAGCGGAGACAATGAGCAGTTCTTC.

With respect to this clonotype: A read error may be the cause here, since a much bigger clone is one base away. The V gene is TRBV29-1, the J gene TRBJ2-1; 9 positions agree with TRBD1. CDR1 SQVTM and CDR2 ANQGSEA come from the germline V gene. The CDR3 totals 13 residues. The CDR3 nucleotides read TGCATCGTGGTGCAACAGGGGGCTGGTGAGCAGTTCTTC. Encoded protein: CIVVQQGAGEQFF.

This clonotype was detected a few times. The chain joins TRBV14 to TRBJ1-2; possibly TRBD1 for D (5 bases). Germline V gives CDR1 SGHDN, CDR2 FVKESK. The CDR3 spans 13 residues. Deletions cut 3 bases from V and 3 bases from J, with 8 bases between. The CDR3 region is CASSHQTDYGYTF. CDR3 in DNA: TGTGCCAGCAGCCACCAGACAGACTATGGCTACACCTTC.

This clonotype has a handful of counts. The rearrangement links TRBV10-3 to TRBJ2-3, with TRBD2 as a possible D gene (6 bases). The CDR3 has 17 residues. Between the trimmed V and J ends, which lost 6 bases and 4 bases, there was a span of 23 bases. The germline V gene encodes CDR1 ENHRY and CDR2 SYGVKD. CDR3 residues: CAISSGTHRTAPDTQYF. CDR3 bases: TGTGCCATCAGCTCCGGGACTCATCGAACGGCCCCAGATACGCAGTATTTT.

The chain carries TRBV25-1 and TRBJ1-1; possible D gene TRBD1, 5 bases. The CDR3 is made up of 13 amino acids. Deletions cut 8 bases from V and 1 base from J, with 11 bases between. Germline values: CDR1 MGHDK, CDR2 SYGVNS. The CDR3 bases are TGTGCCAGCGGCATGACAGAGAACACTGAAGCTTTCTTT. It yields the protein CASGMTENTEAFF.

Comment on this clonotype: The junction and the germline gene differ at one end; a read error may be behind it. The CDR3 here is CASSLRQNYEQHF. The CDR3 DNA follows: TGTGCCAGCAGTTTGAGGCAGAACTACGAGCAGCACTTC. This sequence joins TRBV12-3 or TRBV12-4 and TRBJ2-7; unclear D gene. This CDR3 spans 13 amino acids.

The rearrangement uses TRBV11-2 and TRBJ2-2, with 9 bases fitting TRBD1. Germline loops: CDR1 SGHAT, CDR2 FQNNGV. The CDR3 loop spans 16 amino acids. Trimming at V came to 9 bases and at J to 5 bases, leaving 13 bases not matched to a gene. CDR3 coding DNA: TGTGCCAGGAGCCCCCTGGGACAGGGATATACCGGGGAGCTGTTTTTT. This sequence encodes CARSPLGQGYTGELFF.

The V gene is TRBV19, the J gene TRBJ2-3; D perhaps matches TRBD2 (6 bases). Per the germline V gene, CDR1 is LNHDA and CDR2 is SQIVND (reference sequence). The V end lost 5 bases, the J end lost 4 bases, and 22 bases lay between the germline ends. The CDR3 length is 17 residues. The CDR3, as DNA: TGTGCCAGTAGTGTCCTACGGGACTCTCGGATGGCAGATACGCAGTATTTT. Amino acid sequence: CASSVLRDSRMADTQYF.

Notes on this clonotype: The germline gene is not matched at one end of the junction; a read error may be the cause. The CDR3 protein is CACSFDLDRVGEKLLF. CDR3 nucleotide sequence: TGTGCCTGCAGCTTCGACTTGGACAGGGTCGGTGAAAAACTGCTTTTT. This rearrangement joins TRBV7-9 to TRBJ1-4, with 8 bases aligning to TRBD1. Germline CDR1 and CDR2: SEHNR and FQNEAQ (reference sequence). This CDR3 spans 16 amino acids.

Comments on this clonotype: The germline gene is not matched at one end of the junction; a read error may be the cause. The V gene is TRBV11-2, the J gene TRBJ2-2; D may be TRBD2 (7 bases). Germline V gives CDR1 SGHAT, CDR2 FQNNGV. The CDR3 has 16 amino acids. CDR3 amino acids: CAGSLGGPLNTGELFF. The CDR3 DNA reads TGTGCCGGCAGCTTGGGGGGGCCCCTGAACACCGGGGAGCTGTTTTTT.

This clonotype was observed once. Sequence at one end of the junction differs from germline and may be a read error. The chain is built from TRBV29-1 and TRBJ2-3; tentative D call: TRBD2 (8 bases). Germline CDR1 reads SQVTM; CDR2 reads ANQGSEA. This CDR3 comprises 14 residues. CDR3 region: CSAEVDSGTDTQYF. DNA of the CDR3: TGCAGCGCTGAAGTGGATAGCGGGACAGATACACAGTATTTT.

The chain has TRBV12-3 or TRBV12-4 and TRBJ2-3; D is unresolved. The length of the CDR3 is 14 residues. V was shortened by 6 bases and J by 8 bases, with 18 bases between the two germline ends. The CDR3 DNA follows: TGTGCCAGCAGCTCTACTGAAACGGGCGGTACGCAGTATTTT. Its translation is CASSSTETGGTQYF.

This chain uses TRBV6-5 with TRBJ2-7, with D uncertain. Germline loops: CDR1 MNHEY, CDR2 SVGAGI. The CDR3 runs to 12 residues. V lost 4 bases and J lost 4, with 8 bases in between. CDR3 nucleotide sequence: TGTGCCAGCAGTTCCCCAAGGTACGAGCAGTACTTC. It encodes CASSSPRYEQYF.

About this clonotype itself: Given a much more abundant clone one base away, this may be a read error. The J gene is TRBJ2-3, the V gene TRBV12-3 or TRBV12-4; 8 nucleotides agree with TRBD2. The CDR3 is 15 residues long. The trim removed 3 bases at V and 2 bases at J, leaving 4 bases unmatched. The CDR3 here is CASSLGGLVTDTQYF. For the CDR3, the DNA is TGTGCCAGCAGTTTGGGGGGACTAGTCACAGATACGCAGTATTTT.

The chain combines TRBV28 with TRBJ2-7; possibly TRBD2 for D (5 bases). The CDR3 totals 13 residues. CDR1 and CDR2 (germline): MDHEN, SYDVKM. V was trimmed by 8 bases and J by 5 bases, leaving 16 bases between them. The CDR3 sequence: CASHVLGSNEQYF. As DNA, the CDR3 is TGTGCCAGCCATGTACTAGGGTCCAACGAGCAGTACTTC.

Concerning this clonotype itself: Sequence at one end of the junction differs from germline and may be a read error. The chain links TRBV4-1 to TRBJ2-3; D ambiguous. Germline CDR1 and CDR2: MGHRA and YSYEKL. CDR3 size: 15 residues. The CDR3: CASSHEPNGTDTQYF. CDR3 coding DNA: TGTGCCAGCAGCCATGAGCCTAACGGCACAGATACGCAGTATTTT.